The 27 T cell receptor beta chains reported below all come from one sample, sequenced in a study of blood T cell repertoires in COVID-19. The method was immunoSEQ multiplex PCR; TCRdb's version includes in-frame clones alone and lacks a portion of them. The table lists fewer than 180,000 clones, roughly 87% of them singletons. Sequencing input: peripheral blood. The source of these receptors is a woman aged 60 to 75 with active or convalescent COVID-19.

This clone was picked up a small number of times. The CDR3, as DNA: TGTGCCAGCAGCCAAGTCCCGAACGGGGGGACTAGGCATTTT. Residues: CASSQVPNGGTRHF. The V call is TRBV3-1 (or the pseudogene TRBV3-2), the J call TRBJ1-5, with D possibly being TRBD1 (5 bases). Trimming removed 1 base at V and 15 bases at J, with 19 bases between. Germline values: CDR1 LGHDT, CDR2 YNNKEL (reference sequence). The CDR3 runs to 14 residues.

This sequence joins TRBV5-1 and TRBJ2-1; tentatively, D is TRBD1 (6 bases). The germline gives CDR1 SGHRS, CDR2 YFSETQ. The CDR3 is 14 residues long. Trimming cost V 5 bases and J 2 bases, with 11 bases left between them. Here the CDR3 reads CASRSTGTYNEQFF. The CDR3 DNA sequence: TGCGCCAGCAGATCAACAGGGACCTACAATGAGCAGTTCTTC.

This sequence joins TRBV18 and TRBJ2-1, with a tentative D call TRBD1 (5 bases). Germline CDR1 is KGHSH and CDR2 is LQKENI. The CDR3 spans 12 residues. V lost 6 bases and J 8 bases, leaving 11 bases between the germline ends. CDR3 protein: CASSPDSDEQFF. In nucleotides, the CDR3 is TGTGCCAGCTCGCCAGACAGTGATGAGCAGTTCTTC. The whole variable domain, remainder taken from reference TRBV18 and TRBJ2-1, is NAGVMQNPRHLVRRRGQEARLRCSPMKGHSHVYWYRQLPEEGLKFMVYLQKENIIDESGMPKERFSAEFPKEGPSILRIQQVVRGDSAAYFCASSPDSDEQFFGPGTRLTVL.

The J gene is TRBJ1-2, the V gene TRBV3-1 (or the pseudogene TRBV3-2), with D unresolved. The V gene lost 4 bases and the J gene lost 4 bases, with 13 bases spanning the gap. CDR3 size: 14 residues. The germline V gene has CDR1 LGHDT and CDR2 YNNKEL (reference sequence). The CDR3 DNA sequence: TGTGCCAGCAGCCCGACGCAGGAATTCTATGGCTACACCTTC. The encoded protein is CASSPTQEFYGYTF.

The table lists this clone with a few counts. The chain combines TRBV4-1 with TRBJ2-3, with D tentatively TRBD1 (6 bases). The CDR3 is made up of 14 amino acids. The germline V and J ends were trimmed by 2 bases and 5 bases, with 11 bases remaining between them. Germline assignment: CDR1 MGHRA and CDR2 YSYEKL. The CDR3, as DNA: TGCGCCAGCAGCCAACTACAGGGAAAAGATACGCAGTATTTT. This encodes CASSQLQGKDTQYF.

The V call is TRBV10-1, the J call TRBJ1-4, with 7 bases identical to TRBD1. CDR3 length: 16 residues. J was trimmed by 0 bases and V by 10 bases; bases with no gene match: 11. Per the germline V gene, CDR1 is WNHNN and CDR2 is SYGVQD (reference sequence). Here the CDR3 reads CANFPGQKTTNEKLFF. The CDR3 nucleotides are TGCGCCAATTTCCCGGGACAGAAGACAACTAATGAAAAACTGTTTTTT.

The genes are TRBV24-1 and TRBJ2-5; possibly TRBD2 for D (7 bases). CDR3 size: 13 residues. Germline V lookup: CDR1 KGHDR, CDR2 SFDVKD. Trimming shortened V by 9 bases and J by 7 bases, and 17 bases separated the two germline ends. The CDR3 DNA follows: TGTGCCACCTCGGCGGGGGCCGGGGGGACCCAGTACTTC. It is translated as CATSAGAGGTQYF.

The CDR3 sequence: CAISESRDRPPGGYTF. CDR3 coding DNA: TGTGCCATCAGTGAGTCGCGGGACCGACCCCCTGGTGGCTACACCTTC. The chain recombines TRBV10-3 with TRBJ1-2; D is possibly TRBD1 (5 bases). This CDR3 contains 16 residues. Per germline, CDR1 ENHRY and CDR2 SYGVKD. V gave up 0 bases and J gave up 7 bases, with 18 bases separating them.

In nucleotides, the CDR3 is TGTGCCAGCAGTTACCCTCGACAGGGACCGGGTAGCAATCAGCCCCAGCATTTT. Protein sequence: CASSYPRQGPGSNQPQHF. V and J are TRBV6-2 or TRBV6-3 and TRBJ1-5, with 7 bases matching TRBD1. This CDR3 is built from 18 residues. Germline loops: CDR1 MNHEY, CDR2 SVGEGT. The ends lost 2 bases at V and 0 bases at J; junction bases unmatched: 10.

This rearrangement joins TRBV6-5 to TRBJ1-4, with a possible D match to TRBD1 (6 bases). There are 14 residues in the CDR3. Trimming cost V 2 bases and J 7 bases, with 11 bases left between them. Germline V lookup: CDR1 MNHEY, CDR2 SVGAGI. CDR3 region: CASSYGGAGEKLFF. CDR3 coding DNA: TGTGCCAGCAGTTACGGGGGGGCAGGTGAAAAACTGTTTTTT.

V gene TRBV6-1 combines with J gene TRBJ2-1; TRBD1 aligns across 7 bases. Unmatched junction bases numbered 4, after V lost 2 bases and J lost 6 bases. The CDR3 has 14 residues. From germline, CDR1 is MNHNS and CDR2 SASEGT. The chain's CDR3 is CASSERNRGNEQFF. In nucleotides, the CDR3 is TGTGCCAGCAGTGAAAGAAACAGGGGCAATGAGCAGTTCTTC.

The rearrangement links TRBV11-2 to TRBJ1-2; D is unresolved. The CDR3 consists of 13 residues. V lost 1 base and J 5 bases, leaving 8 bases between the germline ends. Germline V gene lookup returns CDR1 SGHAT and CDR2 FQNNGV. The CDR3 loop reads CASSLAQYYGYTF. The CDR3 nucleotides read TGTGCCAGCAGCTTAGCCCAGTATTATGGCTACACCTTC.

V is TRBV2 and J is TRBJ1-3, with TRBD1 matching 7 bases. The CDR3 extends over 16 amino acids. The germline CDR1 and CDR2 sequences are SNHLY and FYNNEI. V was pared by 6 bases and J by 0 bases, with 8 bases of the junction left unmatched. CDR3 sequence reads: CASSRDSLDSGNTIYF. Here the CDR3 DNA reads TGTGCCAGCAGCCGGGACAGCCTCGACTCTGGAAACACCATATATTTT.

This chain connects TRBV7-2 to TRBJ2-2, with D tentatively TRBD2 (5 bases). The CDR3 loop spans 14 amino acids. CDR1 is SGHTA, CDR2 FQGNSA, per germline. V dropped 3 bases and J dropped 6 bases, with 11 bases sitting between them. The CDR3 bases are TGTGCCAGCAGCTTTGACTACTCCGCCGGGGAGCTGTTTTTT. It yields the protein CASSFDYSAGELFF.

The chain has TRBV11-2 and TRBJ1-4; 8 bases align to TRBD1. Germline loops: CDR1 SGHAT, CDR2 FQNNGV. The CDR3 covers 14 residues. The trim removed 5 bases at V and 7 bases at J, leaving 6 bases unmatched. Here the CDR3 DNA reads TGTGCCAGCAGCCCTGACAGGGGAGGTGAAAAACTGTTTTTT. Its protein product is CASSPDRGGEKLFF.

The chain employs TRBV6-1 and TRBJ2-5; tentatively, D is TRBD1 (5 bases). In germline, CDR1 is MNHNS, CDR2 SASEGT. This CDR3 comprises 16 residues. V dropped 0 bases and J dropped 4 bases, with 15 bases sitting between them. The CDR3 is CASSEARAGVTETQYF. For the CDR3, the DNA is TGTGCCAGCAGTGAAGCCAGGGCTGGAGTCACAGAGACCCAGTACTTC.

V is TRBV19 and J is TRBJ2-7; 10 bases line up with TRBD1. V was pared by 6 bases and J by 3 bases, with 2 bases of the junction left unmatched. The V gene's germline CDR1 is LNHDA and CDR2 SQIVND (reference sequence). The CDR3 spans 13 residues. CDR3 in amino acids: CASSRTGGYEQYF. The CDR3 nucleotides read TGTGCCAGTAGCAGGACAGGGGGCTACGAGCAGTACTTC. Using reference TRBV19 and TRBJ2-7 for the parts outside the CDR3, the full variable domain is DGGITQSPKYLFRKEGQNVTLSCEQNLNHDAMYWYRQDPGQGLRLIYYSQIVNDFQKGDIAEGYSVSREKKESFPLTVTSAQKNPTAFYLCASSRTGGYEQYFGPGTRLTVT.

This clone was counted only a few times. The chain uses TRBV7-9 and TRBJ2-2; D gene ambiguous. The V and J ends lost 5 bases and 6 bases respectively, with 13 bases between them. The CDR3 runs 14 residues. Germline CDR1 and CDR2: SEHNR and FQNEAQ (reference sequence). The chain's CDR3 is CASSARVDSGELFF. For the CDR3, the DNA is TGTGCCAGCAGCGCACGGGTAGACTCCGGGGAGCTGTTTTTT.

CDR3 in amino acids: CASSLVGQGNGYTF. Here the CDR3 DNA reads TGTGCCAGCAGCTTGGTTGGACAGGGGAATGGCTACACCTTC. The V and J genes are TRBV7-2 and TRBJ1-2, with TRBD1 matching 9 bases. Germline loops: CDR1 SGHTA, CDR2 FQGNSA. Trimming removed 3 bases from V and 6 bases from J; junction bases left unmatched: 5. CDR3 length: 14 residues.

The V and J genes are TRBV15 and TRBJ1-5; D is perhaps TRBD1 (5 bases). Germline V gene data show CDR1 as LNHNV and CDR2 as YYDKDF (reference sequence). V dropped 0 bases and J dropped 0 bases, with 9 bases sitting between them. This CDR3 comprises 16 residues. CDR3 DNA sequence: TGTGCCACCAGCAGAGATCAGGGATTTAGCAATCAGCCCCAGCATTTT. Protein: CATSRDQGFSNQPQHF.

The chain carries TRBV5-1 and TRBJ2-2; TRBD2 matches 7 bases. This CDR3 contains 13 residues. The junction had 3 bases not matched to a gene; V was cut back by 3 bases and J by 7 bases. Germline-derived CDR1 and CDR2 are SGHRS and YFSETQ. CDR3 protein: CASSWEGGGELFF. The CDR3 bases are TGCGCCAGCAGCTGGGAGGGCGGCGGGGAGCTGTTTTTT. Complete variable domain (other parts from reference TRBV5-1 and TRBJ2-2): KAGVTQTPRYLIKTRGQQVTLSCSPISGHRSVSWYQQTPGQGLQFLFEYFSETQRNKGNFPGRFSGRQFSNSRSEMNVSTLELGDSALYLCASSWEGGGELFFGEGSRLTVL.

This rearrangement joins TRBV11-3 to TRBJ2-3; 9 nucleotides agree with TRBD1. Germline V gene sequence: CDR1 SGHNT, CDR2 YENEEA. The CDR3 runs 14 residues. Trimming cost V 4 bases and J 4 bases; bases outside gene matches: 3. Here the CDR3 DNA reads TGTGCCAGCAGCTCGACAGGGGGGGCAGATACGCAGTATTTT. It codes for CASSSTGGADTQYF.

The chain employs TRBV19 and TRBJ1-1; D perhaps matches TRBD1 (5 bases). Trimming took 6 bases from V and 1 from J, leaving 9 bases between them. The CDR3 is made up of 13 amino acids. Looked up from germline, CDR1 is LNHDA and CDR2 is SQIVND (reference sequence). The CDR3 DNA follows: TGTGCCAGTAGGGACACGGAGAACACTGAAGCTTTCTTT. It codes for CASRDTENTEAFF.

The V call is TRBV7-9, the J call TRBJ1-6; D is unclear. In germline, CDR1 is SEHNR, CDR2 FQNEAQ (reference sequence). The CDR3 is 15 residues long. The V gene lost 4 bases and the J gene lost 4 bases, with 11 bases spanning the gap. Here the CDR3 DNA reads TGTGCCAGCAGCTCGACGGGTGGTTATAATTCACCCCTCCACTTT. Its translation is CASSSTGGYNSPLHF.

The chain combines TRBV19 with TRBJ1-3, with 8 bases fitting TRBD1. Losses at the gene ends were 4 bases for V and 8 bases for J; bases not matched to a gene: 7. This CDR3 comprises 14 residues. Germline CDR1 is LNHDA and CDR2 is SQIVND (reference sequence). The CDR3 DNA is TGTGCCAGTAGTACGGGACAGGCTGCGGACACCATATATTTT. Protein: CASSTGQAADTIYF.

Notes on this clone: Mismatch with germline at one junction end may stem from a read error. The CDR3 DNA reads TGTGCCAGCAGTTACTTGAACGGGGCAGGGGTGAACTTC. Protein product: CASSYLNGAGVNF. The V gene is TRBV6-2 or TRBV6-3, the J gene TRBJ2-7, with D perhaps TRBD1 (6 bases). Germline V gives CDR1 MNHEY, CDR2 SVGEGT. The CDR3 is 13 amino acids.

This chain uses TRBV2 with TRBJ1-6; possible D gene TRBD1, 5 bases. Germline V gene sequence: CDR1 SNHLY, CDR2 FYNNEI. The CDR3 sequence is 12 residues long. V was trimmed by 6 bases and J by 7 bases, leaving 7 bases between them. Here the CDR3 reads CASRHRNSPLHF. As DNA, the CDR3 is TGTGCCAGCAGACACAGGAATTCACCCCTCCACTTT.